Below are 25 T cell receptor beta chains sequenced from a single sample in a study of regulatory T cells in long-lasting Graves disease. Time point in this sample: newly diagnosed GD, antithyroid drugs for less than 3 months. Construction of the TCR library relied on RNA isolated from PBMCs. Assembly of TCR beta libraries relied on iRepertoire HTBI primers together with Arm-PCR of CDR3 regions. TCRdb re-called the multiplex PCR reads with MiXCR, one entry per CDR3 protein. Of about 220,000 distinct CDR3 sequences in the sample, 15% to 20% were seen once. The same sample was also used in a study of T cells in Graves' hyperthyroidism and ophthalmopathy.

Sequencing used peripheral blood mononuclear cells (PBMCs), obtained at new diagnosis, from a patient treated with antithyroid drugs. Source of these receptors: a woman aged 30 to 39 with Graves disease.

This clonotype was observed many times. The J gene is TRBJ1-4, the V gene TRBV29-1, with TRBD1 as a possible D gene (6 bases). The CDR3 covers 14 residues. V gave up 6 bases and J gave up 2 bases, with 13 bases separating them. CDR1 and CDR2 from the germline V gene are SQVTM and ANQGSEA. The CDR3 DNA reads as TGCAGCGTCCCTGTTGGGGGCACTAATGAAAAACTGTTTTTT. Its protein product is CSVPVGGTNEKLFF. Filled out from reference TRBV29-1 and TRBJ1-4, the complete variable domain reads SAVISQKPSRDICQRGTSLTIQCQVDSQVTMMFWYRQQPGQSLTLIATANQGSEATYESGFVIDKFPISRPNLTFSTLTVSNMSPEDSSIYLCSVPVGGTNEKLFFGSGTQLSVL.

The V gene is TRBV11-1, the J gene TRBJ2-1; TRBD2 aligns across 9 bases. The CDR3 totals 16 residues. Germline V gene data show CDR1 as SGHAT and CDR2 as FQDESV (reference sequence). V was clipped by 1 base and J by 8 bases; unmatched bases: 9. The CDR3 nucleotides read TGTGCCAGCAGCTTAGAAGGGCGGGAGGGCCTTGATGAGCAGTTCTTC. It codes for CASSLEGREGLDEQFF.

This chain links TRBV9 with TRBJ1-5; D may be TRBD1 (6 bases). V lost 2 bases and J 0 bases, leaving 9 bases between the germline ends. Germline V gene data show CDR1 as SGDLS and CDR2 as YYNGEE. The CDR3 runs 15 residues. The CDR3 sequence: CASSVDSNSNQPQHF. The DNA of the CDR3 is TGTGCCAGCAGCGTGGACAGTAATAGCAATCAGCCCCAGCATTTT.

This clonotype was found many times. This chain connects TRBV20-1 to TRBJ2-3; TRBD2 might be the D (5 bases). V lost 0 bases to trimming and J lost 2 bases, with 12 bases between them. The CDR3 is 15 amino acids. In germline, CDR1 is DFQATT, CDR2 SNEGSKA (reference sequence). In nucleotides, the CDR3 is TGCAGTGCTAGAGATGGAGGTGAAATCACAGATACGCAGTATTTT. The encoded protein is CSARDGGEITDTQYF.

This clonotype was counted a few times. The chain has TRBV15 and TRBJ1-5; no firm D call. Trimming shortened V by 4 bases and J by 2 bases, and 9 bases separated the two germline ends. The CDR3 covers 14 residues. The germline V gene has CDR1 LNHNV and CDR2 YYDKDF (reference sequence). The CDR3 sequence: CATSTNTGNQPQHF. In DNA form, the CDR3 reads TGTGCCACCAGCACCAACACGGGCAATCAGCCCCAGCATTTT. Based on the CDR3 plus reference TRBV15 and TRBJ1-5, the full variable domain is DAMVIQNPRYQVTQFGKPVTLSCSQTLNHNVMYWYQQKSSQAPKLLFHYYDKDFNNEADTPDNFQSRRPNTSFCFLDIRSPGLGDTAMYLCATSTNTGNQPQHFGDGTRLSIL.

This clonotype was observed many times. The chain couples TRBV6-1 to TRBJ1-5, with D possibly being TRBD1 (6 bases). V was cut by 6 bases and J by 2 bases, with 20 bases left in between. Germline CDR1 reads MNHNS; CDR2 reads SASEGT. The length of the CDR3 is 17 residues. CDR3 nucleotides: TGTGCCAGCAGGGAGCCCCGGGTAGGGGGTGGCAATCAGCCCCAGCATTTT. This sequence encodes CASREPRVGGGNQPQHF.

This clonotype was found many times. In DNA, the CDR3 is TGTGCCAGCAGCTTAGCGGGGGTCGACGAGCAGTACTTC. Residues: CASSLAGVDEQYF. J is TRBJ2-7 and V is TRBV7-2; D assignment may be TRBD1 or TRBD2 (5 bases each). V was pared by 0 bases and J by 5 bases, with 8 bases between. Germline V gene sequence: CDR1 SGHTA, CDR2 FQGNSA. This CDR3 comprises 13 residues.

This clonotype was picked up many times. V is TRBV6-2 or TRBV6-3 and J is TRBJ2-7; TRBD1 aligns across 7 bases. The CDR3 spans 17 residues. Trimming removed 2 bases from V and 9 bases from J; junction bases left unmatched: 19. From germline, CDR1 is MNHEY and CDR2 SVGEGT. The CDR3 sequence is CASSYPRGAQGDGGQYF. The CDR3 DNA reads TGTGCCAGCAGTTACCCAAGAGGGGCCCAGGGGGACGGAGGGCAGTACTTC.

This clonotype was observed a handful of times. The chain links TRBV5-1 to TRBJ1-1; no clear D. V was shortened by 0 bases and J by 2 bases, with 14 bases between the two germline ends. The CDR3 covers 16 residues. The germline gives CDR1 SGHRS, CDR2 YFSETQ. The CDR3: CASSLGAAVLNTEAFF. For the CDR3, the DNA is TGCGCCAGCAGCTTGGGGGCTGCAGTTCTAAACACTGAAGCTTTCTTT.

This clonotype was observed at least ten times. CDR3 sequence: CASSDLRGAYEQYF. The CDR3 DNA sequence: TGTGCCAGCAGTGACCTGAGGGGCGCCTACGAGCAGTACTTC. This sequence joins TRBV27 and TRBJ2-7; D could derive from TRBD1 or TRBD2 (5 bases each). V was pared by 5 bases and J by 2 bases, with 13 bases between. Germline CDR1 is MNHEY and CDR2 is SMNVEV (reference sequence). The CDR3 is made up of 14 amino acids.

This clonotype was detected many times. CDR3 nucleotide sequence: TGTGCCAGCAGCCCTCGGGACAGGGGGTACTATGGCTACACCTTC. Translation: CASSPRDRGYYGYTF. The chain is built from TRBV27 and TRBJ1-2, with TRBD1 matching over 11 bases. The length of the CDR3 is 15 residues. From germline, CDR1 is MNHEY and CDR2 SMNVEV (reference sequence). Trimming took 6 bases from V and 3 from J; bases not matched to a gene: 6.

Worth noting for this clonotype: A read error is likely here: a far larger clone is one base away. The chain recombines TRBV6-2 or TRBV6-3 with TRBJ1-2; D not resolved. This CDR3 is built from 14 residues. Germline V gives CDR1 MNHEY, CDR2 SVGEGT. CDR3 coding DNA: TGTGCCTGCAGTTACTCGAGTCGAGAGAATGGCTACACCTTC. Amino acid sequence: CACSYSSRENGYTF.

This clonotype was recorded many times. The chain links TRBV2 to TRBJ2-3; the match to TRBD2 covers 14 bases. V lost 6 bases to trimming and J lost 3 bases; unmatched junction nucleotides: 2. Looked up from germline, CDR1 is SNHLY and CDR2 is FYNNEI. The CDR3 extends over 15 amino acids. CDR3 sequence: CASRGTSGSTDTQYF. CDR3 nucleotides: TGTGCCAGCAGGGGGACTAGCGGGAGTACAGATACGCAGTATTTT.

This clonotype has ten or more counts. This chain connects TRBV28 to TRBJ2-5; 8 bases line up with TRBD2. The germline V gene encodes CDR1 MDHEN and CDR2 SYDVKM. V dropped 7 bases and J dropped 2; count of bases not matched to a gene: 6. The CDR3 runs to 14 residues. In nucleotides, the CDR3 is TGTGCCAGCACCGGGGGGGGGACTCAAGAGACCCAGTACTTC. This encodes CASTGGGTQETQYF.

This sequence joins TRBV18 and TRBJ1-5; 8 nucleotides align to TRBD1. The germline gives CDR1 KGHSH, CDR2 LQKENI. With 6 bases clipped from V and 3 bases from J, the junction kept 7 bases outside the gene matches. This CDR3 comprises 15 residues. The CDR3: CASSPQGATNQPQHF. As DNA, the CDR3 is TGTGCCAGCTCGCCGCAGGGGGCTACCAATCAGCCCCAGCATTTT.

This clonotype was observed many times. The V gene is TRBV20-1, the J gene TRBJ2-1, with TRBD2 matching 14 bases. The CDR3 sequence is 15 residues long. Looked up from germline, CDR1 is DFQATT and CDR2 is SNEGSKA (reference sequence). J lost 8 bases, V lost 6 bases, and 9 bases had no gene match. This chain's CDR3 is CSAWTSGRRLDEQFF. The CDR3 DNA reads TGCAGTGCATGGACTAGCGGGAGGAGATTGGATGAGCAGTTCTTC.

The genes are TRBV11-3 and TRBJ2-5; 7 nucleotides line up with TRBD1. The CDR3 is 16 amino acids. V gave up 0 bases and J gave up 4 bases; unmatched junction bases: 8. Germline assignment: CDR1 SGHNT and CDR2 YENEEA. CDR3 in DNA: TGTGCCAGCAGCTTAGAAGGGGGCGAGTTGACAGAGACCCAGTACTTC. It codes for CASSLEGGELTETQYF. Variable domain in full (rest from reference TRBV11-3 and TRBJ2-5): EAGVVQSPRYKIIEKKQPVAFWCNPISGHNTLYWYLQNLGQGPELLIRYENEEAVDDSQLPKDRFSAERLKGVDSTLKIQPAELGDSAVYLCASSLEGGELTETQYFGPGTRLLVL.

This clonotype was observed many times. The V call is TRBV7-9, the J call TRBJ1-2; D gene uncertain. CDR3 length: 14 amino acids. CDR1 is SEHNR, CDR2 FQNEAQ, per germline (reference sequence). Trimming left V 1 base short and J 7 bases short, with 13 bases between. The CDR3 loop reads CASSLVGYRGGYTF. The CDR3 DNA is TGTGCCAGCAGCTTAGTTGGGTACAGAGGTGGCTACACCTTC.

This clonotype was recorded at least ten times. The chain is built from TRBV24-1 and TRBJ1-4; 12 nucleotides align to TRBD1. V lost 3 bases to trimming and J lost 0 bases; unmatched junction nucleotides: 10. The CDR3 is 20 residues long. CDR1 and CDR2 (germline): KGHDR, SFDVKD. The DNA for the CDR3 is TGTGCCACCAGTGATCCCCGCCGGGGACAGGGGGCGGCAACTAATGAAAAACTGTTTTTT. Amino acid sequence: CATSDPRRGQGAATNEKLFF.

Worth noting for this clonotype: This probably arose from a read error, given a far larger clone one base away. The chain's CDR3 is CASSPWGRNRETQYF. As DNA, the CDR3 is TGTGCCAGCAGCCCGTGGGGCAGAAACCGGGAGACCCAGTACTTC. The chain recombines TRBV11-3 with TRBJ2-5; D possibly corresponds to TRBD1 (5 bases). Trimming left V 5 bases short and J 5 bases short, with 18 bases between. The CDR3 has 15 amino acids. CDR1 and CDR2 (germline): SGHNT, YENEEA. Full variable domain (rest looked up from reference TRBV11-3 and TRBJ2-5): EAGVVQSPRYKIIEKKQPVAFWCNPISGHNTLYWYLQNLGQGPELLIRYENEEAVDDSQLPKDRFSAERLKGVDSTLKIQPAELGDSAVYLCASSPWGRNRETQYFGPGTRLLVL.

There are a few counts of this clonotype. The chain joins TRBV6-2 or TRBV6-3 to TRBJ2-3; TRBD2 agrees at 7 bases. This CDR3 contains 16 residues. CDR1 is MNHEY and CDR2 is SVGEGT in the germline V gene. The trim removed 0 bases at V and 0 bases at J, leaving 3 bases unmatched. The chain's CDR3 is CASSYSPSGSTDTQYF. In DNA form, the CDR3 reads TGTGCCAGCAGTTACTCTCCTAGCGGTAGCACAGATACGCAGTATTTT.

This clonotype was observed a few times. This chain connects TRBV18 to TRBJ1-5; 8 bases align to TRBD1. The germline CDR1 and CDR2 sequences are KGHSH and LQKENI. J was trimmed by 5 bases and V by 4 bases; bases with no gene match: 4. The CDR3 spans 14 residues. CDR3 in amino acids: CASSQDRVHQPQHF. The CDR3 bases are TGTGCCAGCTCACAGGACAGGGTCCATCAGCCCCAGCATTTT.

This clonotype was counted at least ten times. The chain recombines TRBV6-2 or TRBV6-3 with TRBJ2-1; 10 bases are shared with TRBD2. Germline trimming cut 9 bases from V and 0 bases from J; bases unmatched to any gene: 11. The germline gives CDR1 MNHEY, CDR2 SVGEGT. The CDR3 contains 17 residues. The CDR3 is CASPVRLAGSSYNEQFF. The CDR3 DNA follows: TGTGCCAGTCCCGTCAGACTAGCGGGTTCCTCCTACAATGAGCAGTTCTTC.

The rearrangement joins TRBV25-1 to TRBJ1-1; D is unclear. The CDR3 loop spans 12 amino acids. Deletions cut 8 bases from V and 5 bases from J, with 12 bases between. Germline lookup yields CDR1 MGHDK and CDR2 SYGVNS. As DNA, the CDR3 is TGTGCCAGCGGCCTTCAGAGTACTGAAGCTTTCTTT. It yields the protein CASGLQSTEAFF. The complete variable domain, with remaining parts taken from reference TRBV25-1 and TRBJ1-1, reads EADIYQTPRYLVIGTGKKITLECSQTMGHDKMYWYQQDPGMELHLIHYSYGVNSTEKGDLSSESTVSRIRTEHFPLTLESARPSHTSQYLCASGLQSTEAFFGQGTRLTVV.

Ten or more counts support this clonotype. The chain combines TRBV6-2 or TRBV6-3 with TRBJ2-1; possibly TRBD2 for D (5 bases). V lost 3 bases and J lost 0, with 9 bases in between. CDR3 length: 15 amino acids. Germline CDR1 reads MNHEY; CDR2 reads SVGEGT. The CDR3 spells CASSYFEGSYNEQFF. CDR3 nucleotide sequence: TGTGCCAGCAGTTATTTCGAGGGCTCCTACAATGAGCAGTTCTTC.